The rows below give T cell receptor beta chains drawn from one sample of a study of vaccination effects on CD4 cells after COVID-19. No cognate antigen is known for these TCRs. Clones were sequenced by immunoSEQ multiplex PCR, and TCRdb holds only the in-frame ones, with some missing. The repertoire consists of tens of thousands of clones, with 82% occurring once and the leading ten covering about 1.6%. The source material was CD4+ T cells from PBMCs cultured with HCoV-NL63 spike peptides, sampled after COVID-19 vaccination. These receptor sequences come from a human donor who received a COVID-19 vaccine. Some clones in this sample may be carry-over from other donors' samples. Both conserved end residues are part of each CDR3. A D gene is named only where the DNA matches it firmly. Clone size, where shown, is once, few, many, or a class for clones that have expanded.

d_gene: -
j_gene: TRBJ1-3
abundance: -
v_gene: TRBV28
CDR3aa: CASSSAGGGQGNTIYF
CDR3nt: TGTGCCAGCAGTTCCGCCGGAGGGGGGCAAGGAAACACCATATATTTT

d_gene: -
j_gene: TRBJ2-3
abundance: -
v_gene: TRBV12-3/TRBV12-4
CDR3aa: CASSWQGNTQYF
CDR3nt: TGTGCCAGCAGTTGGCAGGGAAATACGCAGTATTTT

d_gene: TRBD1
j_gene: TRBJ1-2
abundance: -
v_gene: TRBV5-1
CDR3aa: CASTTGTGTLGYTF
CDR3nt: TGCGCCAGCACTACCGGGACAGGAACGTTGGGCTACACCTTC

d_gene: TRBD1
j_gene: TRBJ1-6
abundance: -
v_gene: TRBV5-1
CDR3aa: CASSSTGTVDSYNSPLHF
CDR3nt: TGCGCCAGCAGCTCGACAGGGACTGTCGACTCCTATAATTCACCCCTCCACTTT

d_gene: -
j_gene: TRBJ1-2
abundance: once
v_gene: TRBV6-5
CDR3aa: CASSPTRGAGYGYTF
CDR3nt: TGTGCCAGCAGTCCTACTAGGGGGGCGGGCTATGGCTACACCTTC

d_gene: -
j_gene: TRBJ2-1
abundance: -
v_gene: TRBV19
CDR3aa: CASNLNRDPTDEQFF
CDR3nt: TGTGCCAGTAACCTAAACAGGGACCCAACGGATGAGCAGTTCTTC

d_gene: -
j_gene: TRBJ1-2
abundance: -
v_gene: TRBV27
CDR3aa: CASSFRGGYGYTF
CDR3nt: TGTGCCAGCAGTTTCAGGGGTGGCTATGGCTACACCTTC

d_gene: TRBD1
j_gene: TRBJ2-1
abundance: once
v_gene: TRBV5-1
CDR3aa: CASSLSGGTYNEQFF
CDR3nt: TGCGCCAGCAGCTTGTCAGGGGGCACCTACAATGAGCAGTTCTTC

d_gene: -
j_gene: TRBJ2-1
abundance: few
v_gene: TRBV2
CDR3aa: CASTYRRDNEQFF
CDR3nt: TGTGCCAGCACCTACAGGCGGGACAATGAGCAGTTCTTC

d_gene: -
j_gene: TRBJ1-2
abundance: -
v_gene: TRBV9
CDR3aa: CASSVGGENYGYTF
CDR3nt: TGTGCCAGCAGCGTAGGTGGCGAAAACTATGGCTACACCTTC

d_gene: -
j_gene: TRBJ1-3
abundance: -
v_gene: TRBV6-6
CDR3aa: CASSLQRRMSSGNTIYF
CDR3nt: TGTGCCAGCAGTCTGCAACGACGGATGAGCTCTGGAAACACCATATATTTT

d_gene: -
j_gene: TRBJ1-3
abundance: few
v_gene: TRBV4-2
CDR3aa: CASSQSVSSGNTIYF
CDR3nt: TGTGCCAGCAGCCAATCGGTGAGCTCTGGAAACACCATATATTTT

d_gene: -
j_gene: TRBJ1-4
abundance: -
v_gene: TRBV28
CDR3aa: CASSPLFRQEKLFF
CDR3nt: TGTGCCAGCAGCCCCCTTTTTAGGCAGGAAAAACTGTTTTTT

d_gene: TRBD1
j_gene: TRBJ1-2
abundance: -
v_gene: TRBV2
CDR3aa: CASSESGTGEGYTF
CDR3nt: TGTGCCAGCAGTGAATCCGGGACAGGGGAAGGCTACACCTTC

d_gene: TRBD1
j_gene: TRBJ1-1
abundance: once
v_gene: TRBV10-1
CDR3aa: CASSAGQAGLNAEAFF
CDR3nt: TGCGCCAGCAGTGCGGGACAGGCGGGACTCAACGCTGAAGCTTTCTTT

d_gene: TRBD1
j_gene: TRBJ1-2
abundance: -
v_gene: TRBV4-1
CDR3aa: CASSHGSGGIPGYTF
CDR3nt: TGCGCCAGCAGCCATGGGTCAGGGGGCATCCCTGGCTACACCTTC

d_gene: TRBD1
j_gene: TRBJ1-4
abundance: -
v_gene: TRBV5-1
CDR3aa: CASSPDRVNEKLFF
CDR3nt: TGCGCCAGCAGCCCGGACAGGGTAAACGAAAAACTGTTTTTT

d_gene: -
j_gene: TRBJ2-5
abundance: -
v_gene: TRBV12-3/TRBV12-4
CDR3aa: CASSAHRQETQYF
CDR3nt: TGTGCCAGCAGTGCCCACAGGCAAGAGACCCAGTACTTC

d_gene: -
j_gene: TRBJ1-1
abundance: -
v_gene: TRBV10-3
CDR3aa: CAIGRQANTEAFF
CDR3nt: TGTGCCATCGGTAGACAAGCGAACACTGAAGCTTTCTTT

d_gene: -
j_gene: TRBJ1-3
abundance: few
v_gene: TRBV9
CDR3aa: CASSVGARNTIYF
CDR3nt: TGTGCCAGCAGCGTAGGGGCGAGAAACACCATATATTTT

d_gene: TRBD1
j_gene: TRBJ1-2
abundance: -
v_gene: TRBV7-3
CDR3aa: CASSLDRGGYGYTF
CDR3nt: TGTGCCAGCAGCTTAGACAGGGGTGGCTATGGCTACACCTTC

d_gene: TRBD1
j_gene: TRBJ1-6
abundance: -
v_gene: TRBV10-2
CDR3aa: CASSEPRTGERNSPLHF
CDR3nt: TGCGCCAGCAGTGAGCCGAGGACAGGGGAAAGGAATTCACCCCTCCACTTT

d_gene: -
j_gene: TRBJ2-1
abundance: -
v_gene: TRBV7-9
CDR3aa: CASSFRDSGNSYNEQFF
CDR3nt: TGTGCCAGCAGCTTCAGGGATAGCGGAAACTCCTACAATGAGCAGTTCTTC

d_gene: TRBD1
j_gene: TRBJ2-1
abundance: once
v_gene: TRBV25-1
CDR3aa: CASSELGTGAENEQFF
CDR3nt: TGTGCCAGCAGTGAATTAGGGACAGGGGCGGAAAATGAGCAGTTCTTC

d_gene: -
j_gene: TRBJ1-6
abundance: few
v_gene: TRBV3-1/TRBV3-2
CDR3aa: CASSQSRVYNSPLHF
CDR3nt: TGTGCCAGCAGCCAATCAAGGGTCTATAATTCACCCCTCCACTTT

d_gene: TRBD1
j_gene: TRBJ1-2
abundance: once
v_gene: TRBV4-1
CDR3aa: CASSLTGGDGYTF
CDR3nt: TGCGCCAGCAGCTTGACAGGGGGCGACGGCTACACCTTC

d_gene: -
j_gene: TRBJ1-3
abundance: -
v_gene: TRBV6-4
CDR3aa: CASSAFDGQVGNTIYF
CDR3nt: TGTGCCAGCAGTGCATTCGATGGGCAGGTCGGAAACACCATATATTTT

d_gene: -
j_gene: TRBJ2-3
abundance: -
v_gene: TRBV14
CDR3aa: CASSQVSPGDTQYF
CDR3nt: TGTGCCAGCAGCCAAGTATCTCCGGGGGATACGCAGTATTTT

d_gene: -
j_gene: TRBJ2-3
abundance: -
v_gene: TRBV5-1
CDR3aa: CASSSSVGADTQYF
CDR3nt: TGCGCCAGCAGCTCGAGCGTTGGGGCAGATACGCAGTATTTT

d_gene: -
j_gene: TRBJ2-5
abundance: -
v_gene: TRBV18
CDR3aa: CASSDSGQETQYF
CDR3nt: TGTGCCAGCTCCGACAGCGGCCAAGAGACCCAGTACTTC

d_gene: -
j_gene: TRBJ2-1
abundance: -
v_gene: TRBV3-1/TRBV3-2
CDR3aa: CASSQYYYNEQFF
CDR3nt: TGTGCCAGCAGCCAATACTACTACAATGAGCAGTTCTTC

d_gene: -
j_gene: TRBJ1-6
abundance: once
v_gene: TRBV24-1
CDR3aa: CATRAGGGNSPLHF
CDR3nt: TGTGCCACCAGGGCCGGGGGGGGGAATTCACCCCTCCACTTT

d_gene: -
j_gene: TRBJ1-6
abundance: -
v_gene: TRBV30
CDR3aa: CAWSYGLDSHRNIPLHF
CDR3nt: TGTGCCTGGAGTTACGGCCTGGATTCTCACCGCAATATACCCCTCCACTTT

d_gene: -
j_gene: TRBJ2-2
abundance: few
v_gene: TRBV25-1
CDR3aa: CASSDTGWRTGELFF
CDR3nt: TGTGCCAGCAGTGACACAGGGTGGAGAACCGGGGAGCTGTTTTTT

d_gene: -
j_gene: TRBJ2-1
abundance: -
v_gene: TRBV24-1
CDR3aa: CATSDRDGLSDNEQFF
CDR3nt: TGTGCCACCAGTGACCGAGACGGACTCTCGGACAATGAGCAGTTCTTC